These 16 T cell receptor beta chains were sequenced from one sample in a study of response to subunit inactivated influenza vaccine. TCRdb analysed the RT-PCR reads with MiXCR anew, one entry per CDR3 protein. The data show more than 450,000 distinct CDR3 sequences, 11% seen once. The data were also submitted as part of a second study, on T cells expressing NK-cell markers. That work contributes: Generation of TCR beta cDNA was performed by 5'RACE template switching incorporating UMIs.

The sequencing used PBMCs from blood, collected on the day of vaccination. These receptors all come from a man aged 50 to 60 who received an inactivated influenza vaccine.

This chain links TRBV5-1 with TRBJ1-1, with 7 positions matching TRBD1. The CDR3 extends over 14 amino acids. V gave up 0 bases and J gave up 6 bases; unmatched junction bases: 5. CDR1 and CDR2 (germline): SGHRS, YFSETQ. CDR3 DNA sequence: TGCGCCAGCAGCTTGGGGGACAGCCTGGCTGAAGCTTTCTTT. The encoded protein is CASSLGDSLAEAFF.

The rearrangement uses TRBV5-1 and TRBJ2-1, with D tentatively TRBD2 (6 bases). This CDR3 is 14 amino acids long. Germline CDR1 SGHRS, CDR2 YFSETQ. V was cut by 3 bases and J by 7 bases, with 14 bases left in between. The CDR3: CASSSAGSTNEQFF. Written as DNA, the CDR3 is TGCGCCAGCAGCTCCGCGGGGTCTACAAATGAGCAGTTCTTC.

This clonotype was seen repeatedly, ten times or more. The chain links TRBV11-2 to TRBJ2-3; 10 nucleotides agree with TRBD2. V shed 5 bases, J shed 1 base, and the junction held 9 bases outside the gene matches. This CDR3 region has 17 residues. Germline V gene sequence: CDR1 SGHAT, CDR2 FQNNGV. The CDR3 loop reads CASSLNSGTSGTDTQYF. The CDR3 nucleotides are TGTGCCAGCAGCCTCAACTCGGGGACTAGCGGCACAGATACGCAGTATTTT.

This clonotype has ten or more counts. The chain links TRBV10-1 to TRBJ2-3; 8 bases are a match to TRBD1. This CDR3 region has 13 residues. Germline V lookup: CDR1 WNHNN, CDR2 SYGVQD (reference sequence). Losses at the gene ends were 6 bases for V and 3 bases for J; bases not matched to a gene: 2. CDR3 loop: CASSRTGTDTQYF. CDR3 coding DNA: TGCGCCAGCAGCCGGACAGGGACAGATACGCAGTATTTT.

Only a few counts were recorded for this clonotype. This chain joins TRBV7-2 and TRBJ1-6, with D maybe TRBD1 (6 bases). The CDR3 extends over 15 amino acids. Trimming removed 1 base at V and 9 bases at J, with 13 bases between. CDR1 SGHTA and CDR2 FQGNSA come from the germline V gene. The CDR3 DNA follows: TGTGCCAGCAGCTTAGGAGGGGGGGGGTTTTCACCCCTCCACTTT. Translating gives CASSLGGGGFSPLHF. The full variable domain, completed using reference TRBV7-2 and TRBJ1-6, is GAGVSQSPSNKVTEKGKDVELRCDPISGHTALYWYRQSLGQGLEFLIYFQGNSAPDKSGLPSDRFSAERTGGSVSTLTIQRTQQEDSAVYLCASSLGGGGFSPLHFGNGTRLTVT.

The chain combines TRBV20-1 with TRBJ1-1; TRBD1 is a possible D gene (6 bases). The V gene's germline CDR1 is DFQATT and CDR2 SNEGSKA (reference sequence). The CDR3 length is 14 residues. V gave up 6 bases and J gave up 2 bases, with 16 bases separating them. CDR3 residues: CSARKDSVNTEAFF. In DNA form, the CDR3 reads TGCAGTGCCAGGAAGGACAGTGTAAACACTGAAGCTTTCTTT.

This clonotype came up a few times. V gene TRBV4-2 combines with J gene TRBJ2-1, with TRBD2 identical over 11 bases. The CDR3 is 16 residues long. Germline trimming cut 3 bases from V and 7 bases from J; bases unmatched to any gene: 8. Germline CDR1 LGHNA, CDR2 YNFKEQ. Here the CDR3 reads CASSQPLAGGVNEQFF. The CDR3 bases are TGTGCCAGCAGCCAGCCCCTAGCGGGAGGTGTTAATGAGCAGTTCTTC.

The CDR3 sequence is CASSYGAGGARGYTF. The CDR3 DNA is TGTGCCAGCAGTTACGGGGCAGGGGGCGCGCGGGGCTACACCTTC. The V call is TRBV6-5, the J call TRBJ1-2; 8 bases match TRBD1. After removal of 2 bases from V and 8 bases from J, the junction contained 10 bases not matched to a gene. The CDR3 extends over 15 amino acids. Germline V lookup: CDR1 MNHEY, CDR2 SVGAGI.

CDR3: CASRTKTGTYEQYF. The CDR3 DNA reads TGTGCCAGCAGGACCAAGACAGGGACCTACGAGCAGTACTTC. The gene calls are TRBV25-1 and TRBJ2-7; 7 nucleotides align to TRBD1. The CDR3 has 14 amino acids. The V segment lost 6 bases and the J segment 2 bases; nucleotides outside the gene matches: 7. The germline CDR1 and CDR2 sequences are MGHDK and SYGVNS.

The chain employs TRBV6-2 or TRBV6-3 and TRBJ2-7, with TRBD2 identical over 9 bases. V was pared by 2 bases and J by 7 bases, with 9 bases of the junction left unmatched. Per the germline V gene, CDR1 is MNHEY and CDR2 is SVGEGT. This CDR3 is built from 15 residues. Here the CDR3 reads CASSYARGRVLEQYF. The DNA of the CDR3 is TGTGCCAGCAGTTACGCTCGCGGGAGGGTTCTGGAGCAGTACTTC.

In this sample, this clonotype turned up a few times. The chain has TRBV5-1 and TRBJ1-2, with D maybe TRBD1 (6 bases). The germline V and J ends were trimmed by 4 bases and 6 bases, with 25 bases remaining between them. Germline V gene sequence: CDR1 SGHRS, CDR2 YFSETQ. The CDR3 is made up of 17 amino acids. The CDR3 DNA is TGCGCCAGCAGCCATCCGGGACATCGGTCTTTGGCCCATGGCTACACCTTC. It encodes CASSHPGHRSLAHGYTF.

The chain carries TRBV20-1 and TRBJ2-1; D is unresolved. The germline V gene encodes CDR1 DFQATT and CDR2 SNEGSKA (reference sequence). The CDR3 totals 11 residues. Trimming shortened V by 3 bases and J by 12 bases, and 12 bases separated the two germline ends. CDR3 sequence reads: CSARDTLGQFF. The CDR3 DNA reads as TGCAGTGCTAGGGATACGCTTGGGCAGTTCTTC.

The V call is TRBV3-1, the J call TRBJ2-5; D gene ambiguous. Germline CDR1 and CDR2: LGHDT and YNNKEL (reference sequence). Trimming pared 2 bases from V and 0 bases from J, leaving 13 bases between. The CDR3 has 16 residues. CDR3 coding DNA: TGTGCCAGCAGCCAACCCCCCCCACGGGACCAAGAGACCCAGTACTTC. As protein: CASSQPPPRDQETQYF.

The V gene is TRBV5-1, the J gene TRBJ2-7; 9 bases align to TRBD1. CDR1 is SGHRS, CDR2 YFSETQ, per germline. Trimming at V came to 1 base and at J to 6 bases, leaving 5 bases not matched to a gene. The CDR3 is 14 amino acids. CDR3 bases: TGCGCCAGCAGCTTGCGGCCGACAGGGGGCGAGCAGTACTTC. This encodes CASSLRPTGGEQYF.

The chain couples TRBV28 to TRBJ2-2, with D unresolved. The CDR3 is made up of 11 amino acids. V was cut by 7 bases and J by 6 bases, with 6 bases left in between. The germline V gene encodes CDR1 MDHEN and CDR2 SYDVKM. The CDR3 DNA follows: TGTGCCAGCACAGCGCCCGGGGAGCTGTTTTTT. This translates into CASTAPGELFF.

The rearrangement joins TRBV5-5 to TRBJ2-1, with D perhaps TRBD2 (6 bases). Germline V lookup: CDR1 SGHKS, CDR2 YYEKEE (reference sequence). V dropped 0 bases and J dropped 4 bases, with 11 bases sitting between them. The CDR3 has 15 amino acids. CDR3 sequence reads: CASSLENSGYNEQFF. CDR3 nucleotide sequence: TGTGCCAGCAGCTTGGAGAATAGCGGTTACAATGAGCAGTTCTTC.